This T cell receptor beta chain was captured in a study of technical replicates of blood from several donors. The germline V gene has CDR1 MGHRA and CDR2 YSYEKL. J gave up 6 bases and V 1 base, and 16 bases lay outside the gene matches. The CDR3 totals 20 residues. Sequencing used immunoSEQ multiplex PCR; TCRdb keeps in-frame clones, though not all of them. The table has just under 100,000 clones, 95% seen once. The sample consisted of T cells isolated from PBMCs. This chain links TRBV4-1 with TRBJ2-2; 11 bases are a match to TRBD1. The TCR was taken from a human donor in good health. The CDR3 bases are TGCGCCAGCAGCCAAGTTGCTTACCTAGGGACAGGGGGGAGGCCCGGGGAGCTGTTTTTT. Translating it yields CASSQVAYLGTGGRPGELFF.